The clone carrying this TCR beta chain was picked up a small number of times. The germline V gene encodes CDR1 SGHKS and CDR2 YYEKEE (reference sequence). The CDR3 has 14 amino acids. Trimming cost V 4 bases and J 4 bases, with 14 bases left between them. The sample is drawn from a study of identical twins. Template switching added a universal primer site, and cDNA bore unique molecular identifiers. One entry per CDR3 protein results from TCRdb running MiXCR on the 5' RACE reads. The sample lists about 530,000 distinct CDR3 sequences, under 25% seen once, with about 0.5% in the top ten. The same specimen was also included in a second study, on yellow fever vaccine responses in identical twins.

V usage is TRBV5-5 and J usage is TRBJ1-2; perhaps TRBD1 as D (5 bases). Sequencing was carried out using CD4+ T cells sorted from blood. This clonotype originated in a woman aged 18-29 years in good health. CDR3 sequence: CASSTFTGSYGYTF. The CDR3 bases are TGTGCCAGCAGCACCTTTACAGGCTCCTATGGCTACACCTTC.